Here is one T cell receptor beta chain with its context. Each participant's cohort was designated according to participant-reported clinical history. The CDR3 sequence is 13 residues long. V was pared by 4 bases and J by 10 bases, with 15 bases between. The V gene's germline CDR1 is KGHDR and CDR2 SFDVKD. The data were taken from a study of blood T cell repertoires in COVID-19. Assay used: immunoSEQ multiplex PCR; TCRdb lists only in-frame clones, some missing. The data show 50,000 to 70,000 clones, with roughly two thirds seen just once and around half held by the top ten. This chain joins TRBV24-1 and TRBJ1-1, with D perhaps matching TRBD1 (6 bases). The sequence was collected from a woman aged 55-69 years who had been exposed to COVID-19. Sequencing was performed on PBMCs or T cells enriched from blood (not recorded which). CDR3 residues: CATSDSAGAGAFF. In DNA form, the CDR3 reads TGTGCCACCAGTGACTCAGCAGGGGCGGGAGCTTTCTTT.